This TCR beta chain was observed in a study of blood T cells in healthy people across ages (dated by TCRdb to between 2015 and 2016). About the investigation overall: Template switching captured roughly one uniquely barcoded TCR beta cDNA molecule per two T cells in model experiments. The study measured age-related changes in TCR beta repertoire diversity using deep sequencing normalized with unique cDNA molecular identifiers. Donors were grouped into four age groups: young (average 16 years), middle-aged (under 40), aged (around 60) and long-lived (about 90). To avoid experimental bias, donors of different ages were distributed randomly across sequencing lanes. The study analyzed two additional independent replicas of 1 million unique cDNA reads from the same blood draw for two donors, one aged 18 to 30 and one aged 80 or older. The paper as a whole reports these results and caveats: Estimates of total diversity from one million sequenced T cells were regarded as lower bounds and underestimates. A strong correlation was found between observed TCR beta diversity and the percentage of naive T cells measured by flow cytometry. Because donor CMV infection status was unknown, age-related changes in expanded clonotypes were potentially confounded. Bulk unsorted PBMC profiling prevented conclusive comparison of naive and antigen-experienced compartments. The long-lived group showed more naive CD4+ T cells, fewer expanded clones and increased TCR diversity than the aged group, suggesting age selection. Observed TCR beta diversity per million T cells fell roughly linearly with age, and a significant reduction was already apparent by age roughly 40.

As regards this clonotype: What this receptor recognizes is not known. Base qualities are missing; no much larger clone stands one base away.

Receptor libraries were prepared by 5' RACE. Sequencing was performed on an Illumina HiSeq 2500. A second about 7 to 11 cycle PCR used a sample-barcoded 5' primer and a J-beta primer mix. A unique molecular identifier was introduced onto each TCR beta cDNA molecule by a template-switch 5' adaptor carrying 12 random nucleotides. Each sample yielded at least 3 million CDR3-containing paired-end reads. First-strand cDNA was synthesized from all RNA with the Mint cDNA synthesis kit, primed by a TRBC-specific oligonucleotide. After uracil-DNA glycosylase treatment, a first 18-cycle PCR used universal primers M1SS and BC2_uni_R on all cDNA. The authors' analysis ran thus. Normalization of each sample was performed by random selection of 1 million high-quality reads, each carrying a distinct molecular identifier. Instead of being binned into consensus sequences, reads with shared molecular identifiers were discarded. CDR3 identification, clonotype clustering and error correction used MiTCR with a Q25 quality threshold and the strictest error-elimination algorithm. Lower-bound total TCR beta diversity was estimated with a nonparametric unseen species model using Euler transformation. Through fastp at Q25 and MiXCR, TCRdb rebuilt clones from the public reads, retaining in-frame beta chains. CDR3 protein duplicates are merged, each entry listing the most common genes and DNA. The V and J calls come from TCRdb's annotation, not from the publication. For this sample there are about 640,000 distinct CDR3 sequences; approximately 30% appear just once. 15% to 18% of the sample comes from the top ten.

CDR1 and CDR2 are read off the germline V gene as SQVTM and ANQGSEA. The CDR3 sequence holds 11 residues, the cysteine and phenylalanine included. The kept DNA is CDR3 alone, 33 bases in frame from the first base. A distance of 6 bases separates the germline ends of V and J, which lose 1 base and 8 bases respectively. Donors were a few dozen systemically healthy Caucasian individuals from Russia aged roughly 6 to 95 years. Each donor gave approximately 9.3 milliliters of peripheral blood, collected into EDTA-treated Vacutainer tubes. PBMCs were isolated by Ficoll-Paque density-gradient centrifugation, with at least 7 million obtained per sample. Total RNA was extracted from PBMCs with Trizol reagent, with at least 6 micrograms obtained per sample. For every donor, an aliquot of PBMCs went through flow cytometry to measure the percentages of naive CD45RAhigh/CD27high T cells.

This sequence uses TRBV29-1 and TRBJ2-1; no D gene can be assigned with confidence. Specimen: blood. This sequence originates from an elderly woman in good health. In nucleotides, the sequence is TGCAGCGTTGAAGGCGGCCATGAGCAGTTCTTC. Its translation reads: CSVEGGHEQFF.